These 10 T cell receptor beta chains were sequenced from one sample in a study of shared clonotypes between healthy human individuals. Here immunoSEQ multiplex PCR was the method, and the copy in TCRdb shows in-frame clones only, minus some. The data show under 2.5 million clones, just under 95% seen once. The material sequenced was naive CD4+ T cells from PBMCs. Documented subset: CD45RA+ positively selected. The receptor source for this set is a young man in good health. Some clones in this sample may be carry-over from other donors' samples.

The CDR3: CASRADRAYNEQFF. The CDR3 DNA follows: TGTGCCAGCAGGGCCGACAGGGCGTACAATGAGCAGTTCTTC. The chain carries TRBV27 and TRBJ2-1; 7 bases line up with TRBD1. Germline CDR1 and CDR2: MNHEY and SMNVEV (reference sequence). V lost 6 bases to trimming and J lost 4 bases; unmatched junction nucleotides: 6. The CDR3 has 14 residues.

This chain links TRBV28 with TRBJ1-1; the D is unclear. Per germline, CDR1 MDHEN and CDR2 SYDVKM. Trimming removed 6 bases from V and 10 bases from J, with 15 bases in between. The length of the CDR3 is 12 residues. DNA of the CDR3: TGTGCCAGCAGCCCCGGGATAATGGGAGCTTTCTTT. This translates into CASSPGIMGAFF. Using reference TRBV28 and TRBJ1-1 for the parts outside the CDR3, the full variable domain is DVKVTQSSRYLVKRTGEKVFLECVQDMDHENMFWYRQDPGLGLRLIYFSYDVKMKEKGDIPEGYSVSREKKERFSLILESASTNQTSMYLCASSPGIMGAFFGQGTRLTVV.

This rearrangement joins TRBV5-1 to TRBJ1-1; the D gene is possibly TRBD1 (5 bases). The CDR3 is 14 residues long. Germline CDR1 SGHRS, CDR2 YFSETQ. V lost 3 bases and J 6 bases, leaving 15 bases between the germline ends. Here the CDR3 DNA reads TGCGCCAGCAGCTGGACCCCGGTAGGGGCTGAAGCTTTCTTT. Its protein product is CASSWTPVGAEAFF.

This sequence joins TRBV7-6 and TRBJ2-7; 11 bases map to TRBD2. The CDR3 consists of 13 residues. The junction had 2 bases not matched to a gene; V was cut back by 5 bases and J by 5 bases. The germline V gene has CDR1 SGHVS and CDR2 FNYEAQ. For the CDR3, the DNA is TGTGCCAGCAGCAAACTAGCGGGAGACGAGCAGTACTTC. This encodes CASSKLAGDEQYF.

The rearrangement links TRBV5-1 to TRBJ1-3; 8 bases are shared with TRBD1. With V trimmed by 4 bases and J by 0 bases, 6 bases remained unmatched. Looked up from germline, CDR1 is SGHRS and CDR2 is YFSETQ. This CDR3 comprises 16 residues. CDR3 region: CASSRGQASSGNTIYF. In DNA, the CDR3 is TGCGCCAGCAGCCGGGGACAGGCCTCCTCTGGAAACACCATATATTTT.

About this clone: Additional DNA sequences in this sample encode the identical CDR3. The chain has TRBV7-9 and TRBJ1-1, with TRBD1 matching over 9 bases. The V gene's germline CDR1 is SEHNR and CDR2 FQNEAQ (reference sequence). With V trimmed by 5 bases and J by 4 bases, 5 bases remained unmatched. The CDR3 has 14 amino acids. CDR3 protein: CASSLLQGATEAFF. The DNA for the CDR3 is TGTGCCAGCAGCCTATTACAGGGGGCCACTGAAGCTTTCTTT.

The chain employs TRBV28 and TRBJ1-6; a possible D gene is TRBD1 (5 bases). Germline V CDR1 and CDR2: MDHEN, SYDVKM. CDR3 length: 18 amino acids. The V end was cut by 4 bases, the J end by 6 bases, with 22 bases between. The CDR3 coding sequence is TGTGCCAGCAGTTCGGCCGGGGGGTCAGCGTGGACTAATTCACCCCTCCACTTT. This sequence encodes CASSSAGGSAWTNSPLHF.

This chain uses TRBV15 with TRBJ1-5; no firm D call. Germline V gene lookup returns CDR1 LNHNV and CDR2 YYDKDF (reference sequence). This CDR3 region has 17 residues. Trimming left V 0 bases short and J 2 bases short, with 14 bases between. CDR3 protein: CATSRDRADGGNQPQHF. For the CDR3, the DNA is TGTGCCACCAGCAGAGATCGAGCGGATGGGGGCAATCAGCCCCAGCATTTT.

The rearrangement joins TRBV7-2 to TRBJ2-5; D may be TRBD2 (6 bases). The CDR3 extends over 15 amino acids. V lost 5 bases and J 5 bases, leaving 18 bases between the germline ends. The germline V gene has CDR1 SGHTA and CDR2 FQGNSA. CDR3 sequence (DNA): TGTGCCAGCAGCCCAGTGGCGGGGCGCGTGGAGACCCAGTACTTC. Protein product: CASSPVAGRVETQYF.

The rearrangement joins TRBV6-5 to TRBJ2-7, with TRBD1 matching over 10 bases. The CDR3 has 15 residues. CDR1 is MNHEY and CDR2 is SVGAGI in the germline V gene. The V and J ends lost 2 bases and 1 base, in that order; junction bases with no gene match: 2. The DNA for the CDR3 is TGTGCCAGCAGTTACGGGACAGGGGTTTCCTACGAGCAGTACTTC. It codes for CASSYGTGVSYEQYF.